This TCR beta chain was identified during a study of glioma-infiltrating T cells. Study findings and constraints: Gliomas, especially low-grade, showed above-expected tissue-blood divergence; non-neoplastic patients showed below.

TCR alpha and beta CDR3 regions were amplified from RNA using iRepertoire nested multiplex PCR. MiXCR was run by TCRdb on the multiplex PCR reads, yielding one entry per CDR3 protein. In the table there are more than 85,000 distinct CDR3 sequences, less than 30% of which are singletons. This clonotype occurred once. Its specificity is not known. V lost 5 bases to trimming and J lost 10 bases, with 20 bases between them. This CDR3 is 14 amino acids long. The germline CDR1 and CDR2 sequences are SEHNR and FQNEAQ (reference sequence). Material for sequencing was glioma tissue, nonneoplastic brain tissue, or PBMCs (not recorded which). This sequence was found in a human donor with low-grade glioma or glioblastoma, undergoing nonglioma brain surgery, or in good health (not recorded which). The chain joins TRBV7-9 to TRBJ1-1; no definite D call. CDR3 DNA: TGTGCCAGCAGCCCCCTCCGGGCCGTCTTGGGAGCTTTCTTT. Amino acid sequence: CASSPLRAVLGAFF.